These 8 T cell receptor beta chains were all obtained from the same sample, sequenced in a study of shared clonotypes between healthy human individuals. Generated by immunoSEQ multiplex PCR, the TCRdb table keeps only in-frame clones and is missing some. Here the sample spans some 2,000,000 clones, about 95% being singletons. Positively selected for CCR7, the CD45RO-negative cells used as naive CD8 cells excluded terminally differentiated effector memory CD45RA+ cells. The source material was naive CD8+ T cells sorted from blood. The receptors originated from a man aged 18 to 30 in good health.

The chain combines TRBV6-5 with TRBJ2-7, with D possibly being TRBD2 (6 bases). In germline, CDR1 is MNHEY, CDR2 SVGAGI. The CDR3 loop spans 15 amino acids. Trimming took 0 bases from V and 3 from J, leaving 12 bases between them. This chain's CDR3 is CASSYSGGVNYEQYF. The CDR3 nucleotides read TGTGCCAGCAGTTACTCTGGAGGGGTGAACTACGAGCAGTACTTC.

The V gene is TRBV27, the J gene TRBJ2-7, with 7 bases identical to TRBD2. J was trimmed by 10 bases and V by 3 bases; bases with no gene match: 3. The CDR3 is 11 residues long. Germline CDR1 is MNHEY and CDR2 is SMNVEV (reference sequence). CDR3 in amino acids: CASSFGLDQYF. CDR3 DNA sequence: TGTGCCAGCAGTTTTGGACTAGATCAGTACTTC.

The V and J genes are TRBV5-1 and TRBJ2-7; perhaps TRBD1 as D (6 bases). Germline CDR1 reads SGHRS; CDR2 reads YFSETQ. The CDR3 is made up of 14 amino acids. Trimming left V 2 bases short and J 3 bases short, with 12 bases between. The CDR3, as DNA: TGCGCCAGCAGCTTCAAGACAGGCGACTACGAGCAGTACTTC. It translates to CASSFKTGDYEQYF. Using reference TRBV5-1 and TRBJ2-7 for the parts outside the CDR3, the full variable domain is KAGVTQTPRYLIKTRGQQVTLSCSPISGHRSVSWYQQTPGQGLQFLFEYFSETQRNKGNFPGRFSGRQFSNSRSEMNVSTLELGDSALYLCASSFKTGDYEQYFGPGTRLTVT.

This clone appeared a single time. The chain is built from TRBV27 and TRBJ2-3, with 12 bases that match TRBD2. Germline V gives CDR1 MNHEY, CDR2 SMNVEV (reference sequence). J gave up 4 bases and V 5 bases, and 16 bases lay outside the gene matches. The CDR3 length is 19 residues. CDR3 residues: CASSPMTSGSSWGPDTQYF. The DNA of the CDR3 is TGTGCCAGCAGTCCAATGACTAGCGGGAGCTCATGGGGGCCAGATACGCAGTATTTT.

This clone showed up just once. The chain couples TRBV11-1 to TRBJ1-1; 7 bases align to TRBD1. CDR1 and CDR2 (germline): SGHAT, FQDESV (reference sequence). The CDR3 runs to 14 residues. The V segment lost 4 bases and the J segment 6 bases; nucleotides outside the gene matches: 8. CDR3: CASSYTGERAEAFF. The CDR3 DNA sequence: TGTGCCAGCAGCTATACAGGGGAGCGGGCTGAAGCTTTCTTT.

The chain employs TRBV19 and TRBJ1-4, with D uncertain. This CDR3 is built from 15 residues. The ends were cut back, 7 bases at V and 5 bases at J, with 17 bases in the middle. Germline CDR1 is LNHDA and CDR2 is SQIVND (reference sequence). CDR3 amino acids: CASTETDGRNEKLFF. CDR3 DNA: TGTGCCAGTACCGAGACCGACGGGAGGAATGAAAAACTGTTTTTT. The complete variable domain, with remaining parts taken from reference TRBV19 and TRBJ1-4, reads DGGITQSPKYLFRKEGQNVTLSCEQNLNHDAMYWYRQDPGQGLRLIYYSQIVNDFQKGDIAEGYSVSREKKESFPLTVTSAQKNPTAFYLCASTETDGRNEKLFFGSGTQLSVL.

This clone occurred once. The rearrangement joins TRBV5-6 to TRBJ1-5; D perhaps matches TRBD1 (5 bases). The CDR3 is 15 amino acids. Trimming took 0 bases from V and 3 from J, leaving 10 bases between them. Germline V CDR1 and CDR2: SGHDT, YYEEEE. The CDR3 sequence: CASSLGEGINQPQHF. CDR3 DNA: TGTGCCAGCAGCTTGGGGGAGGGGATCAATCAGCCCCAGCATTTT.

J is TRBJ1-3 and V is TRBV5-6; D possibly corresponds to TRBD1 (6 bases). The V gene lost 5 bases and the J gene lost 0 bases, with 9 bases spanning the gap. Germline CDR1 SGHDT, CDR2 YYEEEE. CDR3 length: 14 residues. CDR3: CASRADSSGNTIYF. CDR3 coding DNA: TGTGCCAGCAGAGCGGACAGCTCTGGAAACACCATATATTTT.